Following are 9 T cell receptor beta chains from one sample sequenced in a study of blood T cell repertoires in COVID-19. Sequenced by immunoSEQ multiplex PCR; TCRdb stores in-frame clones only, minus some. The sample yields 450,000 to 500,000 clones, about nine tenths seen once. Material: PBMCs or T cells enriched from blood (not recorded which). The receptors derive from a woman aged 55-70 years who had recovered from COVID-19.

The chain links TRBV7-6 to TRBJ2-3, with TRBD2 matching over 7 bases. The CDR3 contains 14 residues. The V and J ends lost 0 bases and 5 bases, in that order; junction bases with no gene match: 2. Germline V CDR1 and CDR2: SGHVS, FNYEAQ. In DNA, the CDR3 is TGTGCCAGCAGCTTAGCGTCTAGCGGAGATACGCAGTATTTT. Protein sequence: CASSLASSGDTQYF.

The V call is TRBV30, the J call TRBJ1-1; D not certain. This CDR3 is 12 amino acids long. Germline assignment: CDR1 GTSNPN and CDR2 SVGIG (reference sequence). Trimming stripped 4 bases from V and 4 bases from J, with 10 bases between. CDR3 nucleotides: TGTGCCTGGACTACGGGTGGCACTGAAGCTTTCTTT. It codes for CAWTTGGTEAFF.

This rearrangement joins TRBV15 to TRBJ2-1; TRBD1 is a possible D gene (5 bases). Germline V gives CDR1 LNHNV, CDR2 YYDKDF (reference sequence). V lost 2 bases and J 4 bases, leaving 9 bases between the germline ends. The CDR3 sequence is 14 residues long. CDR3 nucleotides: TGTGCCACCAGCAGACGTCAGGGTTACAATGAGCAGTTCTTC. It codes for CATSRRQGYNEQFF.

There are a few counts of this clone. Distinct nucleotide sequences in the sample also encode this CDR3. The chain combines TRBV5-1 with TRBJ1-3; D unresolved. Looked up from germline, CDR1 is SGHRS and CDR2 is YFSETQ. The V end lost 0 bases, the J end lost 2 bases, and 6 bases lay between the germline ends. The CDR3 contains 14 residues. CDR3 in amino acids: CASSLGGTGNTIYF. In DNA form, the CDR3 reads TGCGCCAGCAGCTTGGGAGGGACTGGAAACACCATATATTTT.

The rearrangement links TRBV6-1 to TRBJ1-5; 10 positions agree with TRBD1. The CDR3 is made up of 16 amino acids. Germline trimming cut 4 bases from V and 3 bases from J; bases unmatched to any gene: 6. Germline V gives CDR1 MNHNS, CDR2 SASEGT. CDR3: CASSAPDRGYNQPQHF. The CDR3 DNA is TGTGCCAGCAGTGCCCCGGACAGGGGGTACAATCAGCCCCAGCATTTT.

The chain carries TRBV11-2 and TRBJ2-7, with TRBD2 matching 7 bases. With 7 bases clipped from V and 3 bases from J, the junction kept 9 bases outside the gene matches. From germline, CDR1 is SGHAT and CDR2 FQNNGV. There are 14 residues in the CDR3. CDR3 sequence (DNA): TGTGCCAGCACCCCCCGGGGGGAGAGCTACGAGCAGTACTTC. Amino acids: CASTPRGESYEQYF.

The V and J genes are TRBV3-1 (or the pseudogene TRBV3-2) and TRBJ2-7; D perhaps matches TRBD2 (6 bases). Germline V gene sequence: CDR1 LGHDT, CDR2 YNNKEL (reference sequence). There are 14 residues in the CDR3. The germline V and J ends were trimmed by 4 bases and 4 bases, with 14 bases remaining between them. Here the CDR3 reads CASSPSGGGYEQYF. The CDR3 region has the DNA TGTGCCAGCAGCCCTTCCGGTGGGGGGTACGAGCAGTACTTC.

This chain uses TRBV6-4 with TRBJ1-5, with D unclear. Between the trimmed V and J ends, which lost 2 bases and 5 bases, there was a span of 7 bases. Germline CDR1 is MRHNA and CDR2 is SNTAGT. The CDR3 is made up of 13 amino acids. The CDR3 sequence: CASSDEPYQPQHF. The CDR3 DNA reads TGTGCCAGCAGTGACGAGCCGTATCAGCCCCAGCATTTT.

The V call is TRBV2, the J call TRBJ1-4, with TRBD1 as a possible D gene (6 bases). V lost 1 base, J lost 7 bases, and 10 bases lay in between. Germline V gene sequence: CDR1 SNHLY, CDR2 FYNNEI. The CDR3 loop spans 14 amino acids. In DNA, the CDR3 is TGTGCCAGCAGTGAAGAGGGGGTGGGTGAAAAACTGTTTTTT. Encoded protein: CASSEEGVGEKLFF.